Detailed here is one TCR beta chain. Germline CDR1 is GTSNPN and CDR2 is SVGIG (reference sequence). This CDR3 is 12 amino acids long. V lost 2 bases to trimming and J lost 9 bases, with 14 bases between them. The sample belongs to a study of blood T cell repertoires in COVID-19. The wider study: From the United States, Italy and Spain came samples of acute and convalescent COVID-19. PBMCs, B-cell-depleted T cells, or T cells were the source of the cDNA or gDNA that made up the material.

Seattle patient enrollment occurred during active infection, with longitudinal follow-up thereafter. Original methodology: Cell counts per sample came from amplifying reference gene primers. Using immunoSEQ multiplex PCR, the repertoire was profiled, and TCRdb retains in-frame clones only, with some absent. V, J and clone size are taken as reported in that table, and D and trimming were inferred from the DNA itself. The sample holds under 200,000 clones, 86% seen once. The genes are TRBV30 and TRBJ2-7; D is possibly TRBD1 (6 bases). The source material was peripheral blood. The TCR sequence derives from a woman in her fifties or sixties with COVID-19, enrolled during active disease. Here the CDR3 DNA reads TGTGCCTGGAGTCGGGACATCCGGGGGCAGTACTTC. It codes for CAWSRDIRGQYF.